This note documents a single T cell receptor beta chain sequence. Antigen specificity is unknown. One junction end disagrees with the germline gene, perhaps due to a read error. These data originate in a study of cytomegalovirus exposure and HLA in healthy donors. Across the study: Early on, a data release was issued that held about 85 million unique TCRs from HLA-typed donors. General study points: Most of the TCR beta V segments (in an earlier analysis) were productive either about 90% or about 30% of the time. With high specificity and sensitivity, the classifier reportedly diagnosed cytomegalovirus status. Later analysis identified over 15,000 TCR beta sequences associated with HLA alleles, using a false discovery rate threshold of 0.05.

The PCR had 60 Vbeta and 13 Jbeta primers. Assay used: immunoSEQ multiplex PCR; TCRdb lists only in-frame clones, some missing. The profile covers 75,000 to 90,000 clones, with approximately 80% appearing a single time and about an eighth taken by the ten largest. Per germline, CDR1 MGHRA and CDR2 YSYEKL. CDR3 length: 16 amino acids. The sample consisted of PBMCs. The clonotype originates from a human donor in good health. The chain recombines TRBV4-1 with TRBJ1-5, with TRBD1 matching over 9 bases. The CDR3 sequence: CASSQDRQGGNQPQNF. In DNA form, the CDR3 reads TGCGCCAGCAGCCAAGATCGACAGGGGGGCAATCAGCCCCAGAATTTT.